This TCR beta chain appears in the sequencing data of a study of blood T cell repertoires in COVID-19. At the level of the study: Collection of acute and convalescent COVID-19 samples took place in the United States, Italy and Spain. The cDNA or gDNA used as material had been derived from T cells, B-cell-depleted T cells, or PBMCs.

Study processing details: Scientists estimated how many nucleated cells there were by amplifying reference gene primers. Using immunoSEQ multiplex PCR, the repertoire was profiled, and TCRdb retains in-frame clones only, with some absent. V and J calls and clone size are those listed in that table; D and trimming were worked out from the DNA. The sample has about 260,000 clones, 85% to 90% seen once. The CDR3 covers 13 residues. Trimming took off 1 base at V and 1 base at J, with 4 bases between the two ends. Germline V CDR1 and CDR2: MNHEY, SMNVEV (reference sequence). This chain uses TRBV27 with TRBJ1-2; D is unclear. The sequencing sample was made of peripheral blood. This TCR was recovered from a human donor in a cohort sampled during active COVID-19. CDR3 residues: CASSLFSNYGYTF. The CDR3 DNA reads TGTGCCAGCAGTTTATTCAGTAACTATGGCTACACCTTC.